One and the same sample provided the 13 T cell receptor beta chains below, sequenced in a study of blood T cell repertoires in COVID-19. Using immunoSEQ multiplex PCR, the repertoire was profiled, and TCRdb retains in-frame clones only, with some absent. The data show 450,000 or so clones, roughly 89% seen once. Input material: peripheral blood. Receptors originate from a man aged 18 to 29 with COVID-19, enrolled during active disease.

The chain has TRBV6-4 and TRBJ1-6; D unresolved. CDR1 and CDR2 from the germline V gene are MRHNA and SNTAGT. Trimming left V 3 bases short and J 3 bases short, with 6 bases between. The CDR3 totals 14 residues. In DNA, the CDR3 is TGTGCCAGCAGTGAGGGCAGCTATAATTCACCCCTCCACTTT. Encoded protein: CASSEGSYNSPLHF.

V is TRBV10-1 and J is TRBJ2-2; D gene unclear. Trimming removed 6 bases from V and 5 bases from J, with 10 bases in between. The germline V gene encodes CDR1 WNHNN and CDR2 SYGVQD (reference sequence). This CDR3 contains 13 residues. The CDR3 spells CASRIDGTGELFF. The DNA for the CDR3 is TGCGCCAGCAGGATCGACGGGACCGGGGAGCTGTTTTTT.

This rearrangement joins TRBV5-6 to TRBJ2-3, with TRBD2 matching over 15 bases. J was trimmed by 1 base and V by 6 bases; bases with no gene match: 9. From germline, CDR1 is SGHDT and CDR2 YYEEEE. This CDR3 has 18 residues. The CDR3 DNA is TGTGCCAGCACCTTAGGACTAGCGGGGGGGCCGGGCACAGATACGCAGTATTTT. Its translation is CASTLGLAGGPGTDTQYF.

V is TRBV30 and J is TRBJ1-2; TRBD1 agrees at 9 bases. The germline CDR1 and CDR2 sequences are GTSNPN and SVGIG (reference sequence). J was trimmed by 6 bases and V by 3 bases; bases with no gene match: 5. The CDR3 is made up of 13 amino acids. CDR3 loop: CAWSPQGANGYTF. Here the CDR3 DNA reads TGTGCCTGGAGCCCACAGGGGGCTAATGGCTACACCTTC.

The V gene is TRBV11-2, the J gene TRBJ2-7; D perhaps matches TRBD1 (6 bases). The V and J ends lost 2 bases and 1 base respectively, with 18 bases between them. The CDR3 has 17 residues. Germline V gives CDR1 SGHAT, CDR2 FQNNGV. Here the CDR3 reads CASSLIRGVSASYEQYF. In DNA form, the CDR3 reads TGTGCCAGCAGCTTAATCAGGGGAGTTAGTGCTTCCTACGAGCAGTACTTC.

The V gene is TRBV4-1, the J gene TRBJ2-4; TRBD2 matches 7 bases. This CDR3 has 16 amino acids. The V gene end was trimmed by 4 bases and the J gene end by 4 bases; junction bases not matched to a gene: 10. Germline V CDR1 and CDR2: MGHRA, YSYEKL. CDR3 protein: CASSLSGGGEKNIQYF. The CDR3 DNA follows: TGCGCCAGCAGCCTTTCGGGGGGAGGGGAAAAAAACATTCAGTACTTC.

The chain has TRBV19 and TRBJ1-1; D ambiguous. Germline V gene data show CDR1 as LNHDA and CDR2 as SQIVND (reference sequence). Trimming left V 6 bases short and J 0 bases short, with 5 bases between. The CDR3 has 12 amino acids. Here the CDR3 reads CASRTLNTEAFF. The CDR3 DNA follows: TGTGCCAGTAGAACATTGAACACTGAAGCTTTCTTT. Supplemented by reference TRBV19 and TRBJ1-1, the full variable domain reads DGGITQSPKYLFRKEGQNVTLSCEQNLNHDAMYWYRQDPGQGLRLIYYSQIVNDFQKGDIAEGYSVSREKKESFPLTVTSAQKNPTAFYLCASRTLNTEAFFGQGTRLTVV.

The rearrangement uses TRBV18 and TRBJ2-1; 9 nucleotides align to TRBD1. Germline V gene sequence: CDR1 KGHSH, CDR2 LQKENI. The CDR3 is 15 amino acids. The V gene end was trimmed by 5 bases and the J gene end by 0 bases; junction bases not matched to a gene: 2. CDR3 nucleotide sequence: TGTGCCAGCTCATCGACAGGGGGCTCCTACAATGAGCAGTTCTTC. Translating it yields CASSSTGGSYNEQFF.

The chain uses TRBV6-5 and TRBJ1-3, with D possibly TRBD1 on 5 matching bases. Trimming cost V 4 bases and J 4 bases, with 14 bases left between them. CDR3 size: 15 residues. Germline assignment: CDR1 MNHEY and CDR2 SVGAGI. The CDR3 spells CASSSTGSPGNTIYF. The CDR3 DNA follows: TGTGCCAGCAGTTCCACAGGTTCGCCCGGAAACACCATATATTTT.

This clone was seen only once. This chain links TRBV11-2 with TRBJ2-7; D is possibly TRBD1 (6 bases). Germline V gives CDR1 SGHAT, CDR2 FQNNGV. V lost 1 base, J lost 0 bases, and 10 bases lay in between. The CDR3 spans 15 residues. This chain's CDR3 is CASSLVQDSSYEQYF. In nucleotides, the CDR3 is TGTGCCAGCAGCTTAGTCCAGGACAGCTCCTACGAGCAGTACTTC.

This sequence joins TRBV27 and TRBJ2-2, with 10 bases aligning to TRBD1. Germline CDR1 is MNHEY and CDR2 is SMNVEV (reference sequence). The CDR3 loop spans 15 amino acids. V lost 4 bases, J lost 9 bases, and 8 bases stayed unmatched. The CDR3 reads CASSSRGQGIRELFF. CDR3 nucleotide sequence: TGTGCCAGCAGTTCAAGGGGACAGGGGATCAGGGAGCTGTTTTTT.

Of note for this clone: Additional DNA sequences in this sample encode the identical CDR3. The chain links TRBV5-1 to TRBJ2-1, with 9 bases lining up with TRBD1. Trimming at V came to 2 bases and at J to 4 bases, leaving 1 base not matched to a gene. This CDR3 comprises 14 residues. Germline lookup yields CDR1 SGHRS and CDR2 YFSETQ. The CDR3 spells CASSLDRGYNEQFF. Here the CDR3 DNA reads TGCGCCAGCAGCTTAGACAGGGGGTACAATGAGCAGTTCTTC. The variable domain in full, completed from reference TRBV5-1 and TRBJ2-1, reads KAGVTQTPRYLIKTRGQQVTLSCSPISGHRSVSWYQQTPGQGLQFLFEYFSETQRNKGNFPGRFSGRQFSNSRSEMNVSTLELGDSALYLCASSLDRGYNEQFFGPGTRLTVL.

The CDR3 DNA sequence: TGTGCCAGCAGCTTAGTACGGGGATGGGTCGAGACCCAGTACTTC. It translates to CASSLVRGWVETQYF. The chain combines TRBV11-2 with TRBJ2-5; TRBD2 is a possible D gene (5 bases). This CDR3 has 15 residues. CDR1 is SGHAT and CDR2 is FQNNGV in the germline V gene. The ends were cut back, 1 base at V and 5 bases at J, with 14 bases in the middle.